This T cell receptor (beta chain) was observed in a study of blood T cell repertoires in COVID-19. Study-level background: Samples of COVID-19 (acute and convalescent) were obtained from the United States, Italy and Spain. In each case, the material was cDNA or gDNA derived from T cells, B-cell-depleted T cells, or PBMCs.

In the authors' methods: Nucleated cell number was recorded as an estimate derived from reference gene primer amplification. Repertoires were generated with immunoSEQ multiplex PCR, while TCRdb's copy carries only in-frame clones and drops some. V, J and clone size derive from that table, while D and trimming were established from the DNA sequence. In the table there are approximately 310,000 clones, around 87% of which are singletons. V was cut by 3 bases and J by 1 base, with 4 bases left in between. Germline lookup yields CDR1 MDHEN and CDR2 SYDVKM. This CDR3 is 13 amino acids long. This clonotype was obtained from a middle-aged man with active or convalescent COVID-19. This chain joins TRBV28 and TRBJ1-3; no definite D call. The sample consisted of peripheral blood. The CDR3 spells CASSFGSGNTIYF. The CDR3 DNA follows: TGTGCCAGCAGTTTCGGGTCTGGAAACACCATATATTTT. Full variable domain (missing parts from reference TRBV28 and TRBJ1-3): DVKVTQSSRYLVKRTGEKVFLECVQDMDHENMFWYRQDPGLGLRLIYFSYDVKMKEKGDIPEGYSVSREKKERFSLILESASTNQTSMYLCASSFGSGNTIYFGEGSWLTVV.